The 29 T cell receptor beta chains given below trace back to one sample, sequenced in a study of PD-1 blockade in classical Hodgkin lymphoma (dated by TCRdb to 2018 to 2020). The library was produced with the immunoSEQ multiplex PCR assay. Imported from immuneACCESS, the table was reduced by TCRdb to in-frame sequences with V and J called. These copies leave out some clones; in studies compared against another copy, an unresolved V gene accounts for under half, and the cause of the remainder is not known. The sample has 34,000 or so clones on record, roughly 90% of them singletons. The top ten clones comprise roughly 0.33% of the sample. This specimen's time point label, interpreted: cycle 4 day 1 (C4D1), after 6 weeks of nivolumab. Every trial patient had relapsed after autologous stem cell transplantation, and cohorts A, B and C differed in prior brentuximab vedotin exposure. CD4+ T cells were purified from thawed PBMCs by magnetic negative selection with a Miltenyi CD4+ T cell isolation kit.

This specimen was CD4+ T cells from blood, taken before the fourth cycle of nivolumab. The receptors shown here come from a human donor with classical Hodgkin lymphoma.

The chain has TRBV27 and TRBJ1-1, with TRBD1 matching 8 bases. Germline values: CDR1 MNHEY, CDR2 SMNVEV (reference sequence). Unmatched junction bases numbered 9, after V lost 3 bases and J lost 3 bases. The CDR3 contains 16 residues. The CDR3 here is CASSFRQGAGDTEAFF. The DNA for the CDR3 is TGTGCCAGCAGTTTCAGGCAGGGGGCTGGGGACACTGAAGCTTTCTTT.

The rearrangement uses TRBV4-1 and TRBJ2-2, with a tentative D call TRBD1 (5 bases). V shed 4 bases and J shed 1 base, with 10 bases lying between them. This CDR3 comprises 15 residues. Germline V CDR1 and CDR2: MGHRA, YSYEKL. As DNA, the CDR3 is TGCGCCAGCAGCCCTAACAGGAAGAACACCGGGGAGCTGTTTTTT. Protein product: CASSPNRKNTGELFF.

The rearrangement joins TRBV6-6 to TRBJ2-7; D gene ambiguous. The CDR3 contains 13 residues. V lost 1 base to trimming and J lost 2 bases, with 6 bases between them. Germline CDR1 reads MNHNY; CDR2 reads SVGAGI (reference sequence). Written as DNA, the CDR3 is TGTGCCAGCAGTTACTTTCCGACCTACGAGCAGTACTTC. It encodes CASSYFPTYEQYF.

The chain employs TRBV19 and TRBJ2-1, with 7 positions matching TRBD2. The V and J ends lost 3 bases and 6 bases, in that order; junction bases with no gene match: 8. This CDR3 is 15 amino acids long. Per the germline V gene, CDR1 is LNHDA and CDR2 is SQIVND (reference sequence). CDR3 loop: CASSMLADNSNEQFF. The CDR3 nucleotides are TGTGCCAGTAGTATGCTAGCGGATAATAGCAATGAGCAGTTCTTC.

J is TRBJ1-1 and V is TRBV13, with D perhaps matching TRBD1 (6 bases). The germline V gene encodes CDR1 PRHDT and CDR2 FYEKMQ (reference sequence). V was shortened by 1 base and J by 1 base, with 31 bases between the two germline ends. This CDR3 spans 22 amino acids. The CDR3 DNA is TGTGCCAGCAGCTTAGTTTTACTCCCCTCGGAGGGGACAACCGAAGGGAACACTGAAGCTTTCTTT. Translating gives CASSLVLLPSEGTTEGNTEAFF. Full variable domain (remainder filled in from reference TRBV13 and TRBJ1-1): AAGVIQSPRHLIKEKRETATLKCYPIPRHDTVYWYQQGPGQDPQFLISFYEKMQSDKGSIPDRFSAQQFSDYHSELNMSSLELGDSALYFCASSLVLLPSEGTTEGNTEAFFGQGTRLTVV.

The gene calls are TRBV30 and TRBJ2-7; D not certain. CDR1 is GTSNPN, CDR2 SVGIG, per germline (reference sequence). This CDR3 has 12 amino acids. Trimming took 0 bases from V and 1 from J, leaving 4 bases between them. CDR3 amino acids: CAWSVGSYEQYF. The CDR3 region has the DNA TGTGCCTGGAGTGTGGGGTCCTACGAGCAGTACTTC.

This chain connects TRBV10-3 to TRBJ1-2; possibly TRBD1 for D (6 bases). Germline CDR1 and CDR2: ENHRY and SYGVKD. There are 15 residues in the CDR3. Trimming cost V 4 bases and J 3 bases, with 15 bases left between them. CDR3: CAISGAGGADYGYTF. CDR3 DNA: TGTGCCATCAGTGGAGCTGGGGGCGCGGACTATGGCTACACCTTC.

This clone occurred once. The chain employs TRBV27 and TRBJ2-7, with TRBD1 as a possible D gene (6 bases). The V and J ends lost 5 bases and 3 bases respectively, with 14 bases between them. There are 14 residues in the CDR3. Germline loops: CDR1 MNHEY, CDR2 SMNVEV (reference sequence). CDR3 sequence: CASSQGQSLYEQYF. Written as DNA, the CDR3 is TGTGCCAGCAGTCAAGGACAGAGTCTCTACGAGCAGTACTTC.

The rearrangement joins TRBV29-1 to TRBJ2-5, with TRBD2 matching 12 bases. CDR3 length: 15 residues. Germline V gene data show CDR1 as SQVTM and CDR2 as ANQGSEA. V gave up 1 base and J gave up 5 bases; unmatched junction bases: 5. The CDR3 DNA sequence: TGCAGCGTTGAAGGACTAGCGGGAGTAAGGGAGACCCAGTACTTC. This encodes CSVEGLAGVRETQYF.

This rearrangement joins TRBV25-1 to TRBJ2-1; 11 bases fit TRBD1. The germline CDR1 and CDR2 sequences are MGHDK and SYGVNS. The ends lost 1 base at V and 9 bases at J; junction bases unmatched: 2. This CDR3 is built from 14 residues. The CDR3 nucleotides read TGTGCCAGCAGTGAATTAGGGACAGGGGGTGAGCAGTTCTTC. Residues: CASSELGTGGEQFF. Full variable domain (remainder filled in from reference TRBV25-1 and TRBJ2-1): EADIYQTPRYLVIGTGKKITLECSQTMGHDKMYWYQQDPGMELHLIHYSYGVNSTEKGDLSSESTVSRIRTEHFPLTLESARPSHTSQYLCASSELGTGGEQFFGPGTRLTVL.

This rearrangement joins TRBV5-1 to TRBJ2-7, with 12 bases lining up with TRBD2. Per the germline V gene, CDR1 is SGHRS and CDR2 is YFSETQ. J lost 2 bases, V lost 0 bases, and 3 bases had no gene match. The CDR3 totals 16 residues. This CDR3 is CASSLALAGGAYEQYF. DNA of the CDR3: TGCGCCAGCAGCTTGGCTCTAGCGGGAGGGGCCTACGAGCAGTACTTC.

The chain links TRBV7-8 to TRBJ2-1; 7 nucleotides agree with TRBD1. V gave up 2 bases and J gave up 0 bases; unmatched junction bases: 4. This CDR3 is 16 amino acids long. Per germline, CDR1 SGHVS and CDR2 FQNEAQ. CDR3 coding DNA: TGTGCCAGCAGCTTAACCCGGGACAGCTCCTACAATGAGCAGTTCTTC. It encodes CASSLTRDSSYNEQFF.

The chain links TRBV7-8 to TRBJ2-1, with 8 nucleotides matching TRBD1. V lost 0 bases to trimming and J lost 4 bases; unmatched junction nucleotides: 2. CDR1 is SGHVS, CDR2 FQNEAQ, per germline. The length of the CDR3 is 15 residues. CDR3 region: CASSLAGQEYNEQFF. The DNA for the CDR3 is TGTGCCAGCAGCTTAGCGGGACAGGAATACAATGAGCAGTTCTTC.

Written as DNA, the CDR3 is TGCGCCAGCAGCGGGAGGGGCAATGAGCAGTTCTTC. Translated, it gives CASSGRGNEQFF. This chain connects TRBV5-1 to TRBJ2-1; 7 positions agree with TRBD2. The trim removed 4 bases at V and 6 bases at J, leaving 1 base unmatched. The length of the CDR3 is 12 residues. The germline V gene has CDR1 SGHRS and CDR2 YFSETQ.

The chain joins TRBV6-6 to TRBJ2-7; 12 bases map to TRBD2. Losses at the gene ends were 6 bases for V and 4 bases for J; bases not matched to a gene: 7. In germline, CDR1 is MNHNY, CDR2 SVGAGI (reference sequence). CDR3 length: 15 amino acids. The CDR3 DNA is TGTGCCAGCAGCCTTCTAGCGGGAGGGTCATACGAGCAGTACTTC. Amino acids: CASSLLAGGSYEQYF.

By its share, this clone is medium-sized. The chain carries TRBV18 and TRBJ2-3, with 7 bases aligning to TRBD2. CDR3 size: 18 residues. CDR1 KGHSH and CDR2 LQKENI come from the germline V gene. V shed 3 bases and J 5 bases; nucleotides not matched to a gene: 17. CDR3 loop: CASSPLPSLAEALDTQYF. CDR3 bases: TGTGCCAGCTCACCCCTCCCTTCCCTAGCGGAAGCGCTAGATACGCAGTATTTT. The full variable domain, its missing parts supplied by reference TRBV18 and TRBJ2-3, is NAGVMQNPRHLVRRRGQEARLRCSPMKGHSHVYWYRQLPEEGLKFMVYLQKENIIDESGMPKERFSAEFPKEGPSILRIQQVVRGDSAAYFCASSPLPSLAEALDTQYFGPGTRLTVL.

The chain is built from TRBV30 and TRBJ1-3, with D hard to call. The germline CDR1 and CDR2 sequences are GTSNPN and SVGIG (reference sequence). The CDR3 is 12 residues long. Trimming shortened V by 2 bases and J by 0 bases, and 2 bases separated the two germline ends. CDR3 loop: CAWSLSGNTIYF. CDR3 sequence (DNA): TGTGCCTGGAGTCTCTCTGGAAACACCATATATTTT.

This clone was counted once. The V call is TRBV30, the J call TRBJ2-7; D gene ambiguous. Trimming stripped 1 base from V and 3 bases from J, with 10 bases between. This CDR3 contains 13 residues. Germline loops: CDR1 GTSNPN, CDR2 SVGIG (reference sequence). CDR3 sequence reads: CAWSGTGYYEQYF. The CDR3 DNA reads as TGTGCCTGGAGTGGAACTGGATACTACGAGCAGTACTTC.

In this sample, this clone turned up once. J is TRBJ1-2 and V is TRBV5-1; 11 nucleotides agree with TRBD1. The CDR3 length is 16 residues. The V and J ends lost 2 bases and 2 bases, in that order; junction bases with no gene match: 5. Germline V gene lookup returns CDR1 SGHRS and CDR2 YFSETQ. DNA of the CDR3: TGCGCCAGCAGCTTCCGGACAGGGGGCGCCAACTATGGCTACACCTTC. This codes for CASSFRTGGANYGYTF. Drawing the rest from reference TRBV5-1 and TRBJ1-2, the complete variable domain is KAGVTQTPRYLIKTRGQQVTLSCSPISGHRSVSWYQQTPGQGLQFLFEYFSETQRNKGNFPGRFSGRQFSNSRSEMNVSTLELGDSALYLCASSFRTGGANYGYTFGSGTRLTVV.

V usage is TRBV25-1 and J usage is TRBJ1-2; D may be TRBD1 (5 bases). Germline CDR1 is MGHDK and CDR2 is SYGVNS. Trimming stripped 6 bases from V and 6 bases from J, with 14 bases between. CDR3 length equals 13 residues. The CDR3 reads CASSIKKGDGYTF. CDR3 nucleotide sequence: TGTGCCAGCAGCATTAAGAAAGGGGATGGCTACACCTTC.

The rearrangement joins TRBV19 to TRBJ2-5; TRBD2 matches at 7 bases. V was pared by 3 bases and J by 3 bases, with 4 bases of the junction left unmatched. There are 14 residues in the CDR3. Germline V gene data show CDR1 as LNHDA and CDR2 as SQIVND (reference sequence). CDR3 residues: CASSIGLAEETQYF. For the CDR3, the DNA is TGTGCCAGTAGTATCGGGCTAGCGGAAGAGACCCAGTACTTC.

The chain recombines TRBV19 with TRBJ2-7; possible D gene TRBD2, 5 bases. V shed 3 bases and J shed 6 bases, with 18 bases lying between them. Germline assignment: CDR1 LNHDA and CDR2 SQIVND (reference sequence). The CDR3 has 15 amino acids. The DNA for the CDR3 is TGTGCCAGTAGTATCGCTCGGGGTACGGTCGGCGAGCAGTACTTC. This gives the protein CASSIARGTVGEQYF.

This chain joins TRBV19 and TRBJ1-1; D is unclear. The ends were cut back, 5 bases at V and 1 base at J, with 11 bases in the middle. CDR1 is LNHDA and CDR2 is SQIVND in the germline V gene (reference sequence). The length of the CDR3 is 14 residues. The chain's CDR3 is CASSAELRNTEAFF. DNA for the CDR3: TGTGCCAGTAGTGCCGAACTACGGAACACTGAAGCTTTCTTT. The whole variable domain, remainder taken from reference TRBV19 and TRBJ1-1, is DGGITQSPKYLFRKEGQNVTLSCEQNLNHDAMYWYRQDPGQGLRLIYYSQIVNDFQKGDIAEGYSVSREKKESFPLTVTSAQKNPTAFYLCASSAELRNTEAFFGQGTRLTVV.

CDR3 nucleotides: TGTGCCAGCAGCTTAGGCCGGGGGACTAACACTGAAGCTTTCTTT. Residues: CASSLGRGTNTEAFF. The chain combines TRBV13 with TRBJ1-1; perhaps TRBD1 as D (5 bases). The germline gives CDR1 PRHDT, CDR2 FYEKMQ (reference sequence). V lost 0 bases, J lost 2 bases, and 10 bases lay in between. The CDR3 is made up of 15 amino acids.

This clone was seen once. The rearrangement joins TRBV7-9 to TRBJ2-7; 7 nucleotides align to TRBD1. The CDR3 has 15 amino acids. Trimming at V came to 1 base and at J to 7 bases, leaving 10 bases not matched to a gene. Germline CDR1 and CDR2: SEHNR and FQNEAQ (reference sequence). This CDR3 reads CASSLETGSFGEQYF. The CDR3 nucleotides read TGTGCCAGCAGCTTAGAGACAGGGTCTTTTGGTGAGCAGTACTTC.

This chain connects TRBV30 to TRBJ2-7; D might be TRBD2 (5 bases). The germline CDR1 and CDR2 sequences are GTSNPN and SVGIG (reference sequence). The CDR3 loop spans 12 amino acids. The V gene lost 4 bases and the J gene lost 7 bases, with 14 bases spanning the gap. The CDR3 is CAWKRPPEEQYF. DNA for the CDR3: TGTGCCTGGAAGCGGCCCCCTGAAGAGCAGTACTTC.

In this sample, this clone turned up once. This rearrangement joins TRBV19 to TRBJ1-4, with D unresolved. Per the germline V gene, CDR1 is LNHDA and CDR2 is SQIVND (reference sequence). The CDR3 is made up of 16 amino acids. V lost 3 bases and J 2 bases, leaving 13 bases between the germline ends. CDR3 residues: CASSIFSGSTNEKLFF. CDR3 DNA sequence: TGTGCCAGTAGTATTTTTAGTGGATCCACTAATGAAAAACTGTTTTTT.

This clone was recorded a few times. The V call is TRBV7-3, the J call TRBJ1-4, with 9 bases that match TRBD1. The junction had 4 bases not matched to a gene; V was cut back by 4 bases and J by 4 bases. Germline V gene sequence: CDR1 SGHTA, CDR2 FQGTGA. The CDR3 totals 15 residues. CDR3 bases: TGTGCCAGCAGCTCGACAGGGGGGATTAATGAAAAACTGTTTTTT. Protein: CASSSTGGINEKLFF.

The genes are TRBV5-5 and TRBJ1-3, with 7 bases fitting TRBD1. The CDR3 is 14 amino acids. CDR1 and CDR2 from the germline V gene are SGHKS and YYEKEE (reference sequence). V dropped 4 bases and J dropped 3; count of bases not matched to a gene: 4. CDR3: CASSRDSHGNTIYF. The CDR3, as DNA: TGTGCCAGCAGCAGGGACAGTCATGGAAACACCATATATTTT.